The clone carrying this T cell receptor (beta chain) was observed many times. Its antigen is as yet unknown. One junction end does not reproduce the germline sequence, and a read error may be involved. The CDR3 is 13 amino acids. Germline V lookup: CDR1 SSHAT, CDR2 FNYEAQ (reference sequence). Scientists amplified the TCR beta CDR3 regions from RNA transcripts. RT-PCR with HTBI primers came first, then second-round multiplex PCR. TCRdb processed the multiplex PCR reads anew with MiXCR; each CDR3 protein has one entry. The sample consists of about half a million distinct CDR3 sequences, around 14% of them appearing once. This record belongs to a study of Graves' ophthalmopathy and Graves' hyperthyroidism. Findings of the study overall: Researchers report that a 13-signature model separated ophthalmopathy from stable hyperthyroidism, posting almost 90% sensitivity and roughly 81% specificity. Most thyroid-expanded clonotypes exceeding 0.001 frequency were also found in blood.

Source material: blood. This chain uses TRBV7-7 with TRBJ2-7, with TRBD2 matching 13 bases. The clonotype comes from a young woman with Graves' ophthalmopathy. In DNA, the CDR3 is TGTGCTAGCAGCCCACTAGCGGGAGGGCCCTTGTTCTTC. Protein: CASSPLAGGPLFF.